This is a list of T cell receptor beta chains from one sample in a study of breast tumors, draining lymph nodes, adjacent tissues. TCRdb processed the multiplex PCR reads anew with MiXCR; each CDR3 protein has one entry. The sample carries around 110,000 distinct CDR3 sequences, around 30% recorded once. Sequenced sample: axillary lymph node tissue. The source of these receptors is a female donor with breast cancer. Some clones in this sample may be carry-over from other donors' samples. Each CDR3 is given with its conserved first and last residue.

j_call	v_call	cdr3_aa
TRBJ2-7	TRBV27	CASSPPESSYEQYF
TRBJ2-7	TRBV7-9	CASRSKTGLPYEQYF
TRBJ2-2	TRBV2	CASSGQGKNTGELFF
TRBJ1-1	TRBV6-5	CASSQPGAEAFF
TRBJ1-2	TRBV6-6	CASSFGQPNYGYTF
TRBJ1-1	TRBV7-3	CASSLGSSNAEAFF
TRBJ2-3	TRBV11-3	CASSLRARAGTDTQYF
TRBJ1-2	TRBV6-5	CASSYDGYGCTF
TRBJ2-3	TRBV6-2/TRBV6-3	CASSYSRTGGRSTDTQYF
TRBJ2-3	TRBV27	CASSLIGGGSTDTQYF
TRBJ2-7	TRBV30	CAWSEGYSYEQYF
TRBJ2-5	TRBV18	CASSPGNRGETQYF
TRBJ2-5	TRBV2	CASRGTGRDQETQYF
TRBJ1-5	TRBV20-1	CSARGANNQPQHF
TRBJ1-1	TRBV7-9	CASSLAQGMNTEAFF
TRBJ1-2	TRBV6-5	CAGSYEAKWGYTF
TRBJ1-5	TRBV15	CATTRDRTNQPQHF
TRBJ2-5	TRBV12-3/TRBV12-4	CASSLRRESWETQYF
TRBJ2-3	TRBV9	CASSVDLARGSTDTQYF
TRBJ2-2	TRBV5-1	CASSPGPSNTGELFF
TRBJ1-1	TRBV6-1	CASSVGATGTEAFF
TRBJ1-2	TRBV4-3	CASSQDGAGQYGYTF
TRBJ2-5	TRBV5-1	CASSLFAGETQYF
TRBJ2-7	TRBV25-1	CASSEPHYDGSGRYEQYF
TRBJ1-2	TRBV7-2	CASSLVTGGKYGYTF
TRBJ2-6	TRBV6-2/TRBV6-3	CASSQTGTGANVLTF
TRBJ1-2	TRBV28	CASSYAGYTF
TRBJ1-2	TRBV4-1	CASSQVDPNYGYTF
TRBJ2-2	TRBV19	CASSILGEGRTGELFF
TRBJ1-6	TRBV6-5	CASAPTPDRVDSPLHF
TRBJ1-6	TRBV4-3	CASSSGQINSPLHF
TRBJ2-2	TRBV27	CASSSPTGTSGANTGELFF
TRBJ2-7	TRBV28	CASSLISGYEQYF
TRBJ1-3	TRBV9	CASSPNGEVSGNTIYF
TRBJ2-4	TRBV30	CAWSMRAPSWVKNIQYF
TRBJ2-7	TRBV28	CASRPWTGDEQYF
TRBJ1-6	TRBV6-4	CASSDSRQGRNSPLHF
TRBJ1-5	TRBV28	CASSQGSQPQHF
TRBJ2-5	TRBV29-1	CSVELGFGETQYF
TRBJ2-7	TRBV2	CASSYTDFPPF
TRBJ2-7	TRBV18	CASSQDRGPSYEQYF
TRBJ2-3	TRBV6-1	CASSPGLAGGEYTDTQYF
TRBJ2-5	TRBV13	CASSLTSGGAGGRDQETQYF
TRBJ2-2	TRBV19	CASSMATGELFF
TRBJ1-5	TRBV6-6	CASSPGGNQPQHF
TRBJ1-5	TRBV5-5	CASRTGQGRNQPQHF
TRBJ1-3	TRBV10-3	CAIRKTGYAGNTIYF